Shown below are 28 T cell receptor beta chains from a single sample sequenced in a study of T cell repertoires in cytomegalovirus infection. One entry per CDR3 protein, called by TCRdb with MiXCR from the reads. This table holds fewer than 950,000 distinct CDR3 sequences, less than 35% found once. For these TCRs, the target antigens are not known. This specimen was cultured CD8+ T cells from PBMCs, taken from culture after CMV antigen stimulation. The receptors were sampled from a human donor in good health (CMV status not recorded). Some clones in this sample may be carry-over from other donors' samples.

The chain employs TRBV6-5 and TRBJ1-6; unclear D gene. V lost 0 bases, J lost 8 bases, and 5 bases lay in between. The germline gives CDR1 MNHEY, CDR2 SVGAGI. CDR3 length: 13 amino acids. DNA of the CDR3: TGTGCCAGCAGTTACTCGAGGGATTCACCCCTCCACTTT. It yields the protein CASSYSRDSPLHF.

Comment on this clonotype: An end of the junction does not agree with germline; a read error may underlie this. The V and J genes are TRBV7-6 and TRBJ2-5, with D possibly being TRBD2 (6 bases). CDR1 and CDR2 (germline): SGHVS, FNYEAQ. The CDR3 contains 14 residues. This CDR3 is CARSLMGEEGTQYF. DNA of the CDR3: TGTGCCCGCAGCTTAATGGGGGAGGAGGGGACCCAGTACTTC. Together with reference TRBV7-6 and TRBJ2-5, the CDR3 gives the full variable domain: GAGVSQSPRYKVTKRGQDVALRCDPISGHVSLYWYRQALGQGPEFLTYFNYEAQQDKSGLPNDRFSAERPEGSISTLTIQRTEQRDSAMYRCARSLMGEEGTQYFGPGTRLLVL.

The CDR3 DNA follows: TGTGCCAGCAGCCCATCCGGGACTAGCGGGCCATTCCTCAAAAACATTCAGTACTTC. Translated, it gives CASSPSGTSGPFLKNIQYF. This chain uses TRBV7-9 with TRBJ2-4, with 12 bases fitting TRBD2. The CDR3 runs 19 residues. V lost 5 bases to trimming and J lost 3 bases; unmatched junction nucleotides: 14. The germline CDR1 and CDR2 sequences are SEHNR and FQNEAQ (reference sequence).

The rearrangement joins TRBV27 to TRBJ1-1; D gene ambiguous. CDR1 MNHEY and CDR2 SMNVEV come from the germline V gene (reference sequence). This CDR3 spans 14 amino acids. V shed 6 bases and J shed 4 bases, with 15 bases lying between them. As DNA, the CDR3 is TGTGCCAGCAGCCTCCGACCGGAGGGCACTGAAGCTTTCTTT. It yields the protein CASSLRPEGTEAFF.

This chain connects TRBV15 to TRBJ2-5; D is unresolved. V lost 0 bases to trimming and J lost 0 bases, with 17 bases between them. The CDR3 totals 18 residues. Germline CDR1 reads LNHNV; CDR2 reads YYDKDF (reference sequence). CDR3 bases: TGTGCCACCAGCAGAGAGACCTTAAGGAACGAGTACCAAGAGACCCAGTACTTC. Protein product: CATSRETLRNEYQETQYF.

The rearrangement links TRBV7-2 to TRBJ2-1; tentative D call: TRBD2 (6 bases). V shed 1 base and J shed 0 bases, with 16 bases lying between them. Looked up from germline, CDR1 is SGHTA and CDR2 is FQGNSA. The CDR3 has 18 residues. CDR3 DNA: TGTGCCAGCAGCTTAGTTGGTAGCGGTGGTAGCTCCTACAATGAGCAGTTCTTC. This codes for CASSLVGSGGSSYNEQFF.

The chain employs TRBV29-1 and TRBJ2-3; TRBD1 agrees at 9 bases. CDR1 SQVTM and CDR2 ANQGSEA come from the germline V gene. The CDR3 sequence is 14 residues long. The junction had 7 bases not matched to a gene; V was cut back by 7 bases and J by 2 bases. The CDR3: CSGGRTGATDTQYF. Here the CDR3 DNA reads TGCAGCGGGGGGAGGACAGGGGCCACAGATACGCAGTATTTT.

The chain joins TRBV4-1 to TRBJ2-7; TRBD1 matches 8 bases. The CDR3 totals 14 residues. V trimming: 5 bases; J trimming: 6 bases; junction bases outside the gene matches: 9. Per germline, CDR1 MGHRA and CDR2 YSYEKL. Here the CDR3 reads CASSYLGTGAEQYF. The CDR3 DNA reads TGCGCCAGCAGCTACTTAGGGACAGGAGCCGAGCAGTACTTC.

This sequence joins TRBV6-2 or TRBV6-3 and TRBJ2-1, with D possibly called TRBD1 or TRBD2 (5 bases each). The ends were cut back, 1 base at V and 7 bases at J, with 14 bases in the middle. CDR1 is MNHEY and CDR2 is SVGEGT in the germline V gene. This CDR3 has 15 residues. CDR3 in DNA: TGTGCCAGCAGTTACTTTACGGGGCCGCGGAATGAGCAGTTCTTC. Translation gives CASSYFTGPRNEQFF.

The table lists this clonotype with a few counts. The CDR3 loop reads CASRWGAWAPNEQYF. In DNA form, the CDR3 reads TGTGCCAGCCGTTGGGGAGCCTGGGCGCCGAACGAGCAGTACTTC. V is TRBV6-1 and J is TRBJ2-7; TRBD2 is a possible D gene (5 bases). Germline V gives CDR1 MNHNS, CDR2 SASEGT. The ends were cut back, 8 bases at V and 5 bases at J, with 22 bases in the middle. CDR3 size: 15 residues.

As for this clonotype: The germline gene is not matched at one end of the junction; a read error may be the cause. CDR3: CANSDRQGTDTQYF. The CDR3 coding sequence is TGTGCCAACAGTGACCGACAGGGTACAGATACGCAGTATTTT. The chain recombines TRBV6-6 with TRBJ2-3; 7 bases are shared with TRBD1. The CDR3 runs 14 residues. Germline CDR1 and CDR2: MNHNY and SVGAGI (reference sequence).

The rearrangement links TRBV4-2 to TRBJ2-3, with 12 nucleotides matching TRBD2. V was clipped by 0 bases and J by 5 bases; unmatched bases: 9. Germline V gene data show CDR1 as LGHNA and CDR2 as YNFKEQ. The CDR3 extends over 18 amino acids. CDR3 amino acids: CASSQEGASGGAIDTQYF. For the CDR3, the DNA is TGTGCCAGCAGCCAAGAGGGGGCTAGCGGGGGGGCCATAGATACGCAGTATTTT.

This sequence joins TRBV4-2 and TRBJ2-5; 10 bases are shared with TRBD2. The V gene's germline CDR1 is LGHNA and CDR2 YNFKEQ. The J segment lost 2 bases and the V segment lost 4 bases, leaving 7 bases of the junction unmatched. This CDR3 spans 16 amino acids. The CDR3 DNA reads as TGTGCCAGCAGCCCCCGGACTAGCGGTAATCAAGAGACCCAGTACTTC. Protein sequence: CASSPRTSGNQETQYF.

The sample holds a few counts of this clonotype. The V and J genes are TRBV6-1 and TRBJ2-1; no reliable D call. The CDR3 is 17 amino acids. Trimming pared 1 base from V and 6 bases from J, leaving 19 bases between. Germline lookup yields CDR1 MNHNS and CDR2 SASEGT. This CDR3 reads CASSEGRPTWIGNEQFF. The DNA of the CDR3 is TGTGCCAGCAGTGAAGGTCGGCCTACCTGGATAGGCAATGAGCAGTTCTTC.

The sample holds a few counts of this clonotype. J is TRBJ2-1 and V is TRBV7-3; possibly TRBD2 for D (5 bases). This CDR3 spans 15 amino acids. V was shortened by 4 bases and J by 4 bases, with 14 bases between the two germline ends. Per germline, CDR1 SGHTA and CDR2 FQGTGA. This CDR3 reads CASSSQAGDYNEQFF. CDR3 nucleotide sequence: TGTGCCAGCAGCTCCCAGGCGGGCGATTACAATGAGCAGTTCTTC.

This clonotype was recorded at least ten times. The chain uses TRBV6-1 and TRBJ1-5; D unresolved. CDR3 length equals 18 residues. Germline loops: CDR1 MNHNS, CDR2 SASEGT. The V end lost 1 base, the J end lost 5 bases, and 21 bases lay between the germline ends. The CDR3 region is CASSEGIGPEAAHQPQHF. The DNA of the CDR3 is TGTGCCAGCAGTGAAGGCATTGGCCCTGAAGCGGCCCATCAGCCCCAGCATTTT.

The V gene is TRBV11-2, the J gene TRBJ2-5; D is uncertain. The germline V gene encodes CDR1 SGHAT and CDR2 FQNNGV. The V and J ends lost 5 bases and 2 bases respectively, with 6 bases between them. The CDR3 runs 12 residues. In nucleotides, the CDR3 is TGTGCCAGCAGCCGTCAACAAGAGACCCAGTACTTC. Protein product: CASSRQQETQYF.

The chain combines TRBV7-9 with TRBJ2-1; D is uncertain. The CDR3 has 14 residues. Germline CDR1 SEHNR, CDR2 FQNEAQ (reference sequence). Trimming removed 1 base from V and 6 bases from J, with 10 bases in between. CDR3 nucleotide sequence: TGTGCCAGCAGCTTAGAGACCTATGGCAATGAGCAGTTCTTC. This encodes CASSLETYGNEQFF.

This clonotype was seen only a few times. This rearrangement joins TRBV29-1 to TRBJ2-1; perhaps D is TRBD1 or TRBD2 (6 bases each). CDR1 SQVTM and CDR2 ANQGSEA come from the germline V gene. The CDR3 totals 15 residues. Trimming took 6 bases from V and 0 from J, leaving 15 bases between them. The CDR3 here is CSVPLTGASYNEQFF. CDR3 coding DNA: TGCAGCGTCCCGCTTACGGGGGCCTCCTACAATGAGCAGTTCTTC.

The rearrangement links TRBV28 to TRBJ2-7, with TRBD1 identical over 7 bases. The ends lost 3 bases at V and 7 bases at J; junction bases unmatched: 9. CDR1 is MDHEN and CDR2 is SYDVKM in the germline V gene. This CDR3 region has 14 residues. The CDR3 here is CASSFRGYPGEQYV. The CDR3 coding sequence is TGTGCCAGCAGTTTCAGGGGGTACCCGGGGGAGCAGTACGTC.

This rearrangement joins TRBV7-8 to TRBJ2-7, with TRBD2 matching 8 bases. The CDR3 length is 15 residues. Germline V gene sequence: CDR1 SGHVS, CDR2 FQNEAQ. J gave up 2 bases and V 2 bases, and 5 bases lay outside the gene matches. CDR3 in amino acids: CASSLYSGGAYEQYV. CDR3 coding DNA: TGTGCCAGCAGCTTATATTCCGGGGGGGCCTACGAGCAGTACGTC.

The chain has TRBV6-2 or TRBV6-3 and TRBJ2-7; the match to TRBD1 covers 7 bases. This CDR3 region has 13 residues. V shed 7 bases and J 7 bases; nucleotides not matched to a gene: 10. The germline V gene has CDR1 MNHEY and CDR2 SVGEGT. CDR3 amino acids: CASNDREVGEQYV. The CDR3 DNA reads as TGTGCCAGCAACGACAGGGAAGTGGGGGAGCAGTACGTC.

This clonotype was observed many times. The CDR3 coding sequence is TGTGCCAGCAGTGAAGCTCGGGGTCGGAATGAGCAGTTCTTC. Residues: CASSEARGRNEQFF. This chain joins TRBV6-1 and TRBJ2-1; D may be TRBD2 (5 bases). Trimming took 0 bases from V and 7 from J, leaving 10 bases between them. This CDR3 is 14 amino acids long. Looked up from germline, CDR1 is MNHNS and CDR2 is SASEGT.

The table lists this clonotype with a count of one. The chain links TRBV6-6 to TRBJ1-4; D is unresolved. V lost 7 bases to trimming and J lost 6 bases, with 12 bases between them. This CDR3 contains 13 residues. Germline CDR1 and CDR2: MNHNY and SVGAGI (reference sequence). In nucleotides, the CDR3 is TGTGCCAGCACCAGCGGCACCGATGAAAAACTGTTTTTT. Protein: CASTSGTDEKLFF.

The gene calls are TRBV7-8 and TRBJ2-7, with 8 nucleotides matching TRBD2. The CDR3 runs 14 residues. In germline, CDR1 is SGHVS, CDR2 FQNEAQ. The ends lost 5 bases at V and 0 bases at J; junction bases unmatched: 3. CDR3 nucleotide sequence: TGTGCCAGCAGCGCCGGGGGGGACTCCTACGAGCAGTACTTC. Translation gives CASSAGGDSYEQYF. Combining the CDR3 with reference TRBV7-8 and TRBJ2-7 gives the whole variable domain GAGVSQSPRYKVAKRGQDVALRCDPISGHVSLFWYQQALGQGPEFLTYFQNEAQLDKSGLPSDRFFAERPEGSVSTLKIQRTQQEDSAVYLCASSAGGDSYEQYFGPGTRLTVT.

V gene TRBV10-3 combines with J gene TRBJ2-7; 7 nucleotides align to TRBD1. Trimming at V came to 0 bases and at J to 3 bases, leaving 2 bases not matched to a gene. The CDR3 is made up of 14 amino acids. Per the germline V gene, CDR1 is ENHRY and CDR2 is SYGVKD. CDR3 in DNA: TGTGCCATCAGTGAGTCAGGGGGCATCTACGAGCAGTACGTC. This sequence encodes CAISESGGIYEQYV.

This clonotype was seen a few times. V and J are TRBV28 and TRBJ2-4, with 8 bases that match TRBD1. Germline V gives CDR1 MDHEN, CDR2 SYDVKM. The CDR3 covers 17 residues. The trim removed 3 bases at V and 7 bases at J, leaving 14 bases unmatched. For the CDR3, the DNA is TGTGCCAGCAGTTTTGGGAACAGGGGGGCCCCAGGGAACATTCAGTACTTC. Its translation: CASSFGNRGAPGNIQYF.

This clonotype was seen more than once but under ten times. The V and J genes are TRBV19 and TRBJ2-1; maybe TRBD1 (5 bases). From germline, CDR1 is LNHDA and CDR2 SQIVND (reference sequence). Trimming removed 2 bases at V and 4 bases at J, with 12 bases between. The CDR3 totals 15 residues. The CDR3 loop reads CASSIKGIPYNEQFF. In nucleotides, the CDR3 is TGTGCCAGTAGTATAAAGGGGATTCCGTACAATGAGCAGTTCTTC.